This T cell receptor (beta chain) originates from a study of OX40 agonist ivuxolimab in advanced cancers. Study-wide background: All patients had ivuxolimab intravenously every 2 weeks at 0.01 to 10 mg/kg.

Clones were sequenced by immunoSEQ multiplex PCR, and TCRdb holds only the in-frame ones, with some missing. The sample lists around 30,000 clones; roughly nine tenths were seen once. Germline-derived CDR1 and CDR2 are SGHTA and FQGNSA. The CDR3 spans 15 residues. Trimming at V came to 4 bases and at J to 1 base, leaving 7 bases not matched to a gene. The source was CD4+ or CD8+ T cells sorted from blood, collected in a trial of the OX40 agonist ivuxolimab. This sequence originates from an adult with an advanced solid tumor such as melanoma, head and neck, liver or kidney cancer. The chain has TRBV7-2 and TRBJ2-7, with 7 bases aligning to TRBD2. Written as DNA, the CDR3 is TGTGCCAGCAGCTGGGAGGCGGGAGTATCCTACGAGCAGTACTTC. Protein product: CASSWEAGVSYEQYF.